This record looks at one T cell receptor beta chain sequence and its context. These data are taken from a study of a mutant IDH1 vaccine in newly diagnosed glioma. Overall study: Standard pretreatment was either radiotherapy, temozolomide, or, for most, radiochemotherapy with temozolomide.

Measured with immunoSEQ multiplex PCR; TCRdb has only the in-frame clones, and not every one. The repertoire has about 38,000 clones, roughly 92% of them found once; the top ten carry under 20%. The time point: baseline, week 1 (first vaccination visit). Treatment here: pre-vaccination baseline after standard-of-care therapy. The astrocytomas were IDH1-mutant, ATRX-negative, and WHO grade 3 or 4. The V and J ends lost 4 bases and 5 bases respectively, with 14 bases between them. The CDR3 loop spans 14 amino acids. Per the germline V gene, CDR1 is SGHNT and CDR2 is YYREEE (reference sequence). The receptor was derived from a man between 18 and 35 years old with glioma. The material was PBMCs, obtained from a glioma patient treated with radiotherapy, temozolomide or both. This chain uses TRBV5-4 with TRBJ2-3; D is perhaps TRBD2 (6 bases). The CDR3, as DNA: TGTGCCAGCAGCGGCGGGACGGGGCGAGATACGCAGTATTTT. Translated: CASSGGTGRDTQYF. Together with reference TRBV5-4 and TRBJ2-3, the CDR3 gives the full variable domain: ETGVTQSPTHLIKTRGQQVTLRCSSQSGHNTVSWYQQALGQGPQFIFQYYREEENGRGNFPPRFSGLQFPNYSSELNVNALELDDSALYLCASSGGTGRDTQYFGPGTRLTVL.